This T cell receptor beta chain is drawn from a study of cytomegalovirus exposure and HLA in healthy donors. Across the study: The platform used for the 95 to 150 validation repertoires matched that of the roughly 670 first-cohort repertoires, a later analysis reported. General study points: A list of around 150 TCR beta chains associated with cytomegalovirus was given. The classifier reportedly diagnosed cytomegalovirus status with high specificity and sensitivity.

Only in-frame clones appear in the TCRdb table, and some are missing; sequencing was by immunoSEQ multiplex PCR. The sample records 170,000 or so clones, 80% to 85% being singletons. Looked up from germline, CDR1 is SGHTA and CDR2 is FQGTGA. The CDR3 is 15 residues long. Trimming at V came to 3 bases and at J to 4 bases, leaving 6 bases not matched to a gene. Concerning this clone: Its antigen remains unknown.

Sequencing input: PBMCs. The TCR comes from a woman under 30 in good health and CMV-seropositive. The chain recombines TRBV7-3 with TRBJ2-3, with TRBD2 matching over 8 bases. This CDR3 is CASSLSGGAADTQYF. The DNA of the CDR3 is TGTGCCAGCAGCTTGTCCGGGGGGGCAGCAGATACGCAGTATTTT.